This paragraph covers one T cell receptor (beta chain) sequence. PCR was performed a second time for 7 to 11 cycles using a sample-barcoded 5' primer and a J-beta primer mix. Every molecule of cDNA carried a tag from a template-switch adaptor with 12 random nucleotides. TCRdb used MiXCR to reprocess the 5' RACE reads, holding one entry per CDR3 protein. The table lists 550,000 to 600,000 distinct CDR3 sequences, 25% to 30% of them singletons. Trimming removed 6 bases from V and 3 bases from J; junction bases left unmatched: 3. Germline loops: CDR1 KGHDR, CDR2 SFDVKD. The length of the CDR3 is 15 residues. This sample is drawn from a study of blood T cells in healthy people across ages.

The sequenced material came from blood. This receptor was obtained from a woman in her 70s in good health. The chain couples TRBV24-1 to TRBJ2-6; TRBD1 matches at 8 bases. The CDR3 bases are TGTGCCACCAGTAAGACAGGGGATGGGGCCAACGTCCTGACTTTC. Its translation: CATSKTGDGANVLTF.